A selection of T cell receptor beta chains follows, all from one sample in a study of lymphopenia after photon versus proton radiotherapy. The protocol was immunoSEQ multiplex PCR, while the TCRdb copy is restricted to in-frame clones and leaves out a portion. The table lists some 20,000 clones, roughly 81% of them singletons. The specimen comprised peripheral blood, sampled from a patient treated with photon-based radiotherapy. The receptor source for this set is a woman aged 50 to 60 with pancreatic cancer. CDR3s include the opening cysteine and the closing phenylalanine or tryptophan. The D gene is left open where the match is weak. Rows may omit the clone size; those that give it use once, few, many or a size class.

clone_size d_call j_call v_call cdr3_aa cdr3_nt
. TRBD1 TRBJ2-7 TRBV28 CASSQTGTGSHEQYF TGTGCCAGCAGTCAGACCGGGACAGGGTCCCACGAGCAGTACTTC
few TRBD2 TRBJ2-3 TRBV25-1 CASSATSGGTDTQYF TGTGCCAGCAGTGCGACTAGCGGGGGTACAGATACGCAGTATTTT
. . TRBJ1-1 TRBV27 CASSLRRGRDTEAFF TGTGCCAGCAGTTTGAGACGGGGAAGGGATACTGAAGCTTTCTTT
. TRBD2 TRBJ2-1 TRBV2 CASSRTSGRAYNEQFF TGTGCCAGCAGCAGGACTAGCGGGAGAGCCTACAATGAGCAGTTCTTC
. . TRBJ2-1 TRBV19 CASSLGSDYNEQFF TGTGCCAGTAGCCTCGGTAGCGACTACAATGAGCAGTTCTTC
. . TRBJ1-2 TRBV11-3 CASSLDSPGADYGYTF TGTGCCAGCAGCTTAGATAGTCCGGGGGCGGACTATGGCTACACCTTC
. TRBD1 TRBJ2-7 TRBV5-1 CASRSPGQGVHEQYF TGCGCCAGCAGGTCCCCGGGACAGGGGGTTCACGAGCAGTACTTC
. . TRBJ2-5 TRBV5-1 CASSFWQRETQYF TGCGCCAGCAGCTTCTGGCAGCGAGAGACCCAGTACTTC
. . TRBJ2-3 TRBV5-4 CASSVDASADTQYF TGTGCCAGCAGCGTTGACGCCTCAGCAGATACGCAGTATTTT
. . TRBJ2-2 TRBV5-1 CASSPSLTSNTGELFF TGCGCCAGCAGCCCCTCCCTGACCTCGAACACCGGGGAGCTGTTTTTT
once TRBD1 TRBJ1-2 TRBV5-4 CASSSTGEPYGYTF TGTGCCAGCAGCTCGACAGGGGAACCCTATGGCTACACCTTC
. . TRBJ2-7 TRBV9 CASSVAGTADEQYF TGTGCCAGCAGCGTCGCGGGGACGGCGGACGAGCAGTACTTC
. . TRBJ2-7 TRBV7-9 CASSSGGLATLRKYF TGTGCCAGCAGCTCCGGAGGCCTAGCTACCCTACGAAAGTACTTC
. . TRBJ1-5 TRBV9 CASSVGQDNQPQHF TGTGCCAGCAGCGTAGGGCAGGATAATCAGCCCCAGCATTTT
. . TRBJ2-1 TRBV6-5 CASSYGLSSYNEQFF TGTGCCAGCAGTTACGGGCTGAGCTCCTACAATGAGCAGTTCTTC
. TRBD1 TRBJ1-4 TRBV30 CAWSRDRGEKLFF TGTGCCTGGAGTAGGGACAGGGGTGAAAAACTGTTTTTT
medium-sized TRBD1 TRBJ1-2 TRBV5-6 CASRRTGADGYTF TGTGCCAGCAGGAGGACAGGGGCAGATGGCTACACCTTC
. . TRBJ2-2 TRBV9 CASSVAGEGVGELFF TGTGCCAGCAGCGTAGCGGGGGAAGGCGTCGGGGAGCTGTTTTTT
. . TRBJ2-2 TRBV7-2 CASSPGGGVAGELFF TGTGCCAGCAGCCCAGGTGGTGGGGTCGCCGGGGAGCTGTTTTTT
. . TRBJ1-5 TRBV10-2 CASRGHRLQPQHF TGCGCCAGCAGGGGACACCGTCTACAGCCCCAGCATTTT
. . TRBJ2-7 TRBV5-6 CASTPETGPYEQYF TGTGCCAGCACCCCGGAGACCGGCCCCTACGAGCAGTACTTC
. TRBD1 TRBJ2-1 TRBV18 CATPDRVNNEQFF TGTGCCACCCCGGACAGGGTGAACAATGAGCAGTTCTTC
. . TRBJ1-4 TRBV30 CAWRGRREEKLFF TGTGCCTGGAGGGGGAGGAGGGAAGAAAAACTGTTTTTT
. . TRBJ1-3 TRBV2 CASSVAGSGNTIYF TGTGCCAGCAGTGTCGCTGGCTCTGGAAACACCATATATTTT
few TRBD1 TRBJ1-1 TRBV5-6 CASSLVAGGDFTEAFF TGTGCCAGCAGCTTGGTGGCAGGGGGCGATTTTACTGAAGCTTTCTTT
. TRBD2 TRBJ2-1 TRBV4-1 CASSHLSGTSNFNEQFF TGCGCCAGCAGCCACCTTAGCGGGACTAGCAATTTCAATGAGCAGTTCTTC
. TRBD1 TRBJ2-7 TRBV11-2 CASRTGTGPLRGQYF TGTGCCAGCAGGACCGGGACAGGGCCTCTACGAGGGCAGTACTTC
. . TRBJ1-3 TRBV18 CASSPSGFGNTIYF TGTGCCAGCTCACCGTCAGGGTTTGGAAACACCATATATTTT
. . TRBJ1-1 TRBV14 CASSLTMNTEAFF TGTGCCAGCAGCCTTACTATGAACACTGAAGCTTTCTTT
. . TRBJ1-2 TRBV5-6 CASSLWGEGYTF TGTGCCAGCAGCTTGTGGGGGGAAGGCTACACCTTC